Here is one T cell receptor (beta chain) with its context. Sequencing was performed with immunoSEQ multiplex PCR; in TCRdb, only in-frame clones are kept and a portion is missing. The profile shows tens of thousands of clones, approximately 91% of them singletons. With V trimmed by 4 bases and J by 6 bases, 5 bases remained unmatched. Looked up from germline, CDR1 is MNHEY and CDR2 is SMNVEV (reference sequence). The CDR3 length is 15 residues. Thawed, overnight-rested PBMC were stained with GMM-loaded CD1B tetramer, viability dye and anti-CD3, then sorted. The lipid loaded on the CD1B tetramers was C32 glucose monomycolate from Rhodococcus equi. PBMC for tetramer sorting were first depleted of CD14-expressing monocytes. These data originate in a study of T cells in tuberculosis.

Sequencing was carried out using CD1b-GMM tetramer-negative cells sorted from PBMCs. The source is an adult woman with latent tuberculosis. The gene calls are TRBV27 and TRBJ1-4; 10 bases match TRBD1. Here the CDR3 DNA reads TGTGCCAGCAGTTCCTCGGGACAGGGGTATGAAAAACTGTTTTTT. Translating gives CASSSSGQGYEKLFF.